This TCR beta chain was captured by sequencing in a study of T-cell reconstitution after alpha-beta-depleted transplantation in children. The CDR3 has 14 residues. V lost 3 bases, J lost 4 bases, and 12 bases lay in between. Unique molecular identifiers were incorporated during preparation of the TCRbeta library. Each CDR3 protein gets one entry after TCRdb re-called the PCR reads with MiXCR. Of hundreds of thousands of distinct CDR3 sequences in the sample, 16% were seen once. This clonotype was recorded at least ten times. The V and J genes are TRBV12-3 or TRBV12-4 and TRBJ1-1, with D possibly TRBD1 on 5 matching bases. Specimen: PBMCs from the stem cell graft donor, collected from the stem cell graft. This sequence was found in a human donor who donated a stem cell graft to a child with acute myeloid leukemia. The CDR3 DNA reads TGTGCCAGCAGTTTCGGCGCAAGGGGCACTGAAGCTTTCTTT. Its protein product is CASSFGARGTEAFF.